Listed here are 20 T cell receptor beta chains from one sample, sequenced in a study of blood T cell repertoires in COVID-19. Sequenced by immunoSEQ multiplex PCR; TCRdb stores in-frame clones only, minus some. The sample lists 150,000 or so clones; approximately 80% were seen once. The sequencing sample was made of peripheral blood. These receptors were collected from a woman aged 60-75 years with acute or convalescent COVID-19.

V usage is TRBV5-8 and J usage is TRBJ2-5; TRBD2 might be the D (6 bases). The germline gives CDR1 SGHTS, CDR2 YDEGEE. Trimming shortened V by 0 bases and J by 2 bases, and 17 bases separated the two germline ends. The CDR3 is 17 amino acids. For the CDR3, the DNA is TGTGCCAGCAGCTTGGGGGTGGTAGCGGTATTACAAGAGACCCAGTACTTC. Translating gives CASSLGVVAVLQETQYF.

The chain recombines TRBV6-2 or TRBV6-3 with TRBJ1-5; no firm D call. V lost 2 bases, J lost 4 bases, and 9 bases lay in between. This CDR3 comprises 14 residues. Germline V gene lookup returns CDR1 MNHEY and CDR2 SVGEGT. In nucleotides, the CDR3 is TGTGCCAGCAGTTACGGTATGGCTAATCAGCCCCAGCATTTT. Translating it yields CASSYGMANQPQHF.

This clone came up once. This chain links TRBV3-1 (or the pseudogene TRBV3-2) with TRBJ1-2; 9 bases agree with TRBD1. The V segment lost 3 bases and the J segment 6 bases; nucleotides outside the gene matches: 8. The CDR3 extends over 15 amino acids. Looked up from germline, CDR1 is LGHDT and CDR2 is YNNKEL (reference sequence). This chain's CDR3 is CASSHRDRVSNGYTF. CDR3 coding DNA: TGTGCCAGCAGCCACCGGGACAGGGTGTCGAATGGCTACACCTTC.

The rearrangement joins TRBV2 to TRBJ2-7; possibly TRBD2 for D (5 bases). This CDR3 has 13 amino acids. Trimming removed 4 bases from V and 7 bases from J, with 14 bases in between. The germline V gene encodes CDR1 SNHLY and CDR2 FYNNEI. DNA for the CDR3: TGTGCCAGCAGTGTGGACCAGTCGGGAGAGCAGTACGTC. Translating gives CASSVDQSGEQYV.

J is TRBJ1-1 and V is TRBV5-4, with D unresolved. Germline CDR1 reads SGHNT; CDR2 reads YYREEE (reference sequence). Trimming took 4 bases from V and 2 from J, leaving 15 bases between them. The CDR3 is 15 residues long. DNA for the CDR3: TGTGCCAGCAGCCCCGGACGGGGTTCAAACACTGAAGCTTTCTTT. Translating gives CASSPGRGSNTEAFF.

The genes are TRBV6-5 and TRBJ2-1; no definite D call. This CDR3 is 13 amino acids long. Germline V gene lookup returns CDR1 MNHEY and CDR2 SVGAGI. V shed 6 bases and J shed 8 bases, with 14 bases lying between them. This CDR3 reads CASRFGLSYEQFF. CDR3 DNA: TGTGCCAGCAGATTTGGGCTATCCTATGAGCAGTTCTTC.

J is TRBJ1-6 and V is TRBV5-1, with 7 bases that match TRBD1. There are 15 residues in the CDR3. The germline V gene encodes CDR1 SGHRS and CDR2 YFSETQ. V was clipped by 4 bases and J by 6 bases; unmatched bases: 7. Here the CDR3 reads CASSRGDSGNSPLHF. As DNA, the CDR3 is TGCGCCAGCAGCAGAGGGGACAGTGGTAATTCACCCCTCCACTTT.

The chain recombines TRBV10-3 with TRBJ1-1; 8 bases match TRBD1. The CDR3 extends over 15 amino acids. Germline values: CDR1 ENHRY, CDR2 SYGVKD. V shed 4 bases, J shed 5 bases, and the junction held 9 bases outside the gene matches. In nucleotides, the CDR3 is TGTGCCATCAGTGCCCAGGCAGGGGGCAGAACTGAAGCTTTCTTT. Its protein is CAISAQAGGRTEAFF.

The rearrangement uses TRBV18 and TRBJ1-2; possibly TRBD1 for D (5 bases). Trimming cost V 3 bases and J 1 base, with 12 bases left between them. CDR1 and CDR2 from the germline V gene are KGHSH and LQKENI. CDR3 length: 15 amino acids. CDR3 loop: CASSPAVDSNYGYTF. In DNA form, the CDR3 reads TGTGCCAGCTCACCCGCGGTCGACAGTAACTATGGCTACACCTTC.

The chain carries TRBV18 and TRBJ1-1, with D unclear. The V and J ends lost 2 bases and 0 bases respectively, with 13 bases between them. From germline, CDR1 is KGHSH and CDR2 LQKENI. The CDR3 is 16 amino acids. CDR3 residues: CASSPGGVGLNTEAFF. The CDR3 nucleotides are TGTGCCAGCTCACCAGGAGGAGTGGGCTTGAACACTGAAGCTTTCTTT. Variable domain in full (rest from reference TRBV18 and TRBJ1-1): NAGVMQNPRHLVRRRGQEARLRCSPMKGHSHVYWYRQLPEEGLKFMVYLQKENIIDESGMPKERFSAEFPKEGPSILRIQQVVRGDSAAYFCASSPGGVGLNTEAFFGQGTRLTVV.

The rearrangement joins TRBV28 to TRBJ2-2, with TRBD1 as a possible D gene (6 bases). V lost 5 bases and J lost 7, with 14 bases in between. Germline V gene lookup returns CDR1 MDHEN and CDR2 SYDVKM. This CDR3 region has 14 residues. As DNA, the CDR3 is TGTGCCAGCAGTCCCCCAGGGGTTTTCGGGGAGCTGTTTTTT. Translating gives CASSPPGVFGELFF.

The chain recombines TRBV20-1 with TRBJ2-7; 8 bases agree with TRBD2. With 3 bases clipped from V and 2 bases from J, the junction kept 6 bases outside the gene matches. The CDR3 contains 14 residues. Per germline, CDR1 DFQATT and CDR2 SNEGSKA (reference sequence). The CDR3 is CSASRSGGTYEQYF. In DNA, the CDR3 is TGCAGTGCTAGTCGGAGCGGGGGTACCTACGAGCAGTACTTC.

The chain carries TRBV28 and TRBJ1-3, with D perhaps TRBD1 (6 bases). V was trimmed by 7 bases and J by 0 bases, leaving 13 bases between them. The CDR3 extends over 15 amino acids. CDR1 and CDR2 from the germline V gene are MDHEN and SYDVKM. The CDR3, as DNA: TGTGCCAGCACCGAACAGGGCCGCTCTGGAAACACCATATATTTT. It yields the protein CASTEQGRSGNTIYF.

This rearrangement joins TRBV3-1 (or the pseudogene TRBV3-2) to TRBJ1-2; 8 nucleotides match TRBD1. V lost 4 bases and J lost 1; bases outside the gene matches: 8. Germline V gene sequence: CDR1 LGHDT, CDR2 YNNKEL (reference sequence). The CDR3 runs 16 residues. CDR3 in amino acids: CASSLGTGYDNYGYTF. The CDR3 DNA sequence: TGTGCCAGCAGCCTCGGGACAGGATACGATAACTATGGCTACACCTTC.

The V and J genes are TRBV9 and TRBJ2-7; TRBD1 matches at 7 bases. Germline-derived CDR1 and CDR2 are SGDLS and YYNGEE. Trimming took 5 bases from V and 1 from J; bases not matched to a gene: 6. The CDR3 covers 14 residues. CDR3 sequence reads: CASRTTGESYEQYF. CDR3 in DNA: TGTGCCAGCAGAACAACAGGGGAATCCTACGAGCAGTACTTC.

V usage is TRBV19 and J usage is TRBJ2-6; TRBD2 matches 7 bases. The trim removed 6 bases at V and 4 bases at J, leaving 9 bases unmatched. The germline V gene encodes CDR1 LNHDA and CDR2 SQIVND (reference sequence). The CDR3 contains 16 residues. For the CDR3, the DNA is TGTGCCAGTAGCGGGGGGTCGGATCCAGGGGCCAACGTCCTGACTTTC. Residues: CASSGGSDPGANVLTF.

The rearrangement joins TRBV5-1 to TRBJ2-2, with D possibly being TRBD2 (7 bases). The CDR3 runs to 15 residues. Trimming stripped 5 bases from V and 4 bases from J, with 15 bases between. The germline CDR1 and CDR2 sequences are SGHRS and YFSETQ. CDR3 bases: TGCGCCAGCAGTCCGGGGGGCGGCGTCACCGGGGAGCTGTTTTTT. It is translated as CASSPGGGVTGELFF.

V is TRBV28 and J is TRBJ1-2; D is unresolved. Germline CDR1 MDHEN, CDR2 SYDVKM. V lost 4 bases and J lost 2, with 5 bases in between. The CDR3 is 12 amino acids. The DNA for the CDR3 is TGTGCCAGCAGTTACCAGAACTATGGCTACACCTTC. Amino acid sequence: CASSYQNYGYTF.

This chain connects TRBV28 to TRBJ1-2; D perhaps matches TRBD1 (5 bases). From germline, CDR1 is MDHEN and CDR2 SYDVKM. The CDR3 is 14 amino acids. The germline V and J ends were trimmed by 5 bases and 8 bases, with 18 bases remaining between them. The CDR3, as DNA: TGTGCCAGCAGTGGACGACAGTGGAGTCGGGGCTACACCTTC. Residues: CASSGRQWSRGYTF.

The V gene is TRBV5-4, the J gene TRBJ1-2; tentatively, D is TRBD1 (5 bases). This CDR3 spans 15 amino acids. In germline, CDR1 is SGHNT, CDR2 YYREEE (reference sequence). The germline V and J ends were trimmed by 5 bases and 0 bases, with 14 bases remaining between them. CDR3 DNA sequence: TGTGCCAGCAGGGCGGGGGGGATTGCTAACTATGGCTACACCTTC. Translating it yields CASRAGGIANYGYTF. The whole variable domain, remainder taken from reference TRBV5-4 and TRBJ1-2, is ETGVTQSPTHLIKTRGQQVTLRCSSQSGHNTVSWYQQALGQGPQFIFQYYREEENGRGNFPPRFSGLQFPNYSSELNVNALELDDSALYLCASRAGGIANYGYTFGSGTRLTVV.